This TCR beta chain comes out of a study of response to subunit inactivated influenza vaccine. Notes on this clonotype: Its matching antigen is unknown.

Study findings and constraints: After each seasonal influenza vaccination, few new T cells are recruited, the authors suggested.

TCRdb redid the calling of the RT-PCR reads with MiXCR, one entry per CDR3 protein. Seen here are fewer than 800,000 distinct CDR3 sequences, 15% to 19% observed once, and the top ten hold approximately 10%. Germline loops: CDR1 DFQATT, CDR2 SNEGSKA (reference sequence). This CDR3 is built from 13 residues. V lost 7 bases to trimming and J lost 0 bases, with 9 bases between them. This chain uses TRBV20-1 with TRBJ2-2; D remains ambiguous. The material sequenced was PBMCs from blood, taken 11 to 12 days after vaccination. The TCR comes from a man aged 50 to 60 who received an inactivated influenza vaccine. As DNA, the CDR3 is TGCAGTGTTACCCTCACGAACACCGGGGAGCTGTTTTTT. Translated, it gives CSVTLTNTGELFF.